Below are 31 T cell receptor beta chains sequenced from a single sample in a study of Ad26.COV2.S vaccination and SARS-CoV-2 variants. The table came from immunoSEQ multiplex PCR; TCRdb's copy has only in-frame clones and leaves some out. The data show roughly 380,000 clones, about 85% seen once. Treatment described: around 19 received Ad26.COV2.S at low or high dose, single or two shots; about 5 received placebo; per-sample allocation not given. Samples analyzed were those drawn on day 63 after the first vaccine or placebo injection. The material was peripheral blood, obtained in a trial of Ad26.COV2.S vaccine versus placebo. The receptors shown here come from a person aged 18-60 years who received the Ad26.COV2.S COVID-19 vaccine or a placebo.

The chain carries TRBV28 and TRBJ1-2; maybe TRBD1 (5 bases). Per the germline V gene, CDR1 is MDHEN and CDR2 is SYDVKM. CDR3 size: 16 residues. Trimming pared 6 bases from V and 2 bases from J, leaving 19 bases between. The CDR3 region is CASSPPTAEFNYGYTF. The CDR3 DNA follows: TGTGCCAGCAGCCCCCCGACAGCGGAATTCAACTATGGCTACACCTTC.

The rearrangement links TRBV18 to TRBJ1-1; D remains ambiguous. The germline gives CDR1 KGHSH, CDR2 LQKENI. CDR3 length: 13 residues. Trimming removed 5 bases from V and 1 base from J, with 8 bases in between. CDR3 in amino acids: CASSKGANTEAFF. As DNA, the CDR3 is TGTGCCAGCTCAAAGGGAGCGAACACTGAAGCTTTCTTT.

J is TRBJ2-7 and V is TRBV29-1; 10 positions match TRBD2. V gave up 6 bases and J gave up 4 bases; unmatched junction bases: 6. The CDR3 is made up of 13 amino acids. Germline CDR1 SQVTM, CDR2 ANQGSEA. The CDR3 loop reads CSVSTSGMYEQYF. CDR3 nucleotide sequence: TGCAGCGTCTCTACTAGCGGGATGTACGAGCAGTACTTC.

This sequence joins TRBV7-2 and TRBJ1-2; no firm D call. The V end was cut by 10 bases, the J end by 4 bases, with 13 bases between. Per the germline V gene, CDR1 is SGHTA and CDR2 is FQGNSA. The CDR3 is made up of 12 amino acids. In nucleotides, the CDR3 is TGTGCCACCGGGCTTCGGGTCTATGGCTACACCTTC. Amino acid sequence: CATGLRVYGYTF.

The V gene is TRBV3-1 (or the pseudogene TRBV3-2), the J gene TRBJ1-2; no definite D call. V was cut by 1 base and J by 8 bases, with 8 bases left in between. CDR3 length: 12 amino acids. Germline CDR1 reads LGHDT; CDR2 reads YNNKEL (reference sequence). The CDR3 sequence: CASSQAVRGYTF. The CDR3 coding sequence is TGTGCCAGCAGCCAAGCCGTCAGAGGCTACACCTTC.

This clone was counted between two and nine times. This chain joins TRBV5-1 and TRBJ2-7, with 12 bases lining up with TRBD2. The V and J ends lost 4 bases and 2 bases, in that order; junction bases with no gene match: 16. Germline CDR1 and CDR2: SGHRS and YFSETQ. This CDR3 region has 19 residues. This CDR3 reads CASSGAGTSGLYVTYEQYF. CDR3 coding DNA: TGCGCCAGCAGCGGAGCCGGGACTAGCGGGCTCTATGTTACCTACGAGCAGTACTTC.

As concerns this clone: Other DNA sequences of this sample code for an identical CDR3. The chain carries TRBV5-1 and TRBJ2-7; 8 positions match TRBD2. Germline values: CDR1 SGHRS, CDR2 YFSETQ. The CDR3 has 15 residues. V gave up 0 bases and J gave up 4 bases; unmatched junction bases: 6. In DNA form, the CDR3 reads TGCGCCAGCAGCTTGGAGGGCGGGGGGTCGTACGAGCAGTACTTC. It specifies CASSLEGGGSYEQYF.

A single count supports this clone. The chain recombines TRBV4-1 with TRBJ2-1; 9 bases fit TRBD2. Trimming cost V 3 bases and J 5 bases; bases outside gene matches: 8. The CDR3 is made up of 16 amino acids. Germline lookup yields CDR1 MGHRA and CDR2 YSYEKL. This chain's CDR3 is CASSHPVAGADNEQFF. Here the CDR3 DNA reads TGCGCCAGCAGCCACCCTGTAGCGGGAGCCGACAATGAGCAGTTCTTC.

V and J are TRBV19 and TRBJ1-6; D unclear. Germline V CDR1 and CDR2: LNHDA, SQIVND (reference sequence). CDR3 length: 13 residues. The V end was cut by 0 bases, the J end by 7 bases, with 4 bases between. CDR3 coding DNA: TGTGCCAGTAGTATAGATAAGAATTCACCCCTCCACTTT. Protein: CASSIDKNSPLHF.

This clone was found once. The chain links TRBV5-1 to TRBJ2-5; D might be TRBD1 (6 bases). With 4 bases removed from V and 5 bases from J, the gap between germline ends came to 21 bases. The V gene's germline CDR1 is SGHRS and CDR2 YFSETQ. The CDR3 spans 16 residues. CDR3 DNA: TGCGCCAGCAGCCGTATCATTTCTACAGGGCCGGAGACCCAGTACTTC. Encoded protein: CASSRIISTGPETQYF.

The genes are TRBV2 and TRBJ2-5; 11 bases agree with TRBD2. V shed 4 bases, J shed 5 bases, and the junction held 6 bases outside the gene matches. This CDR3 is 15 amino acids long. Germline lookup yields CDR1 SNHLY and CDR2 FYNNEI. The CDR3 DNA sequence: TGTGCCAGCAGTGCTAGCGGGGGGAGCCGGGAGACCCAGTACTTC. It translates to CASSASGGSRETQYF.

This clone was observed a single time. The genes are TRBV25-1 and TRBJ2-2, with D possibly being TRBD2 (7 bases). Germline V lookup: CDR1 MGHDK, CDR2 SYGVNS. The CDR3 totals 16 residues. The V gene lost 3 bases and the J gene lost 0 bases, with 11 bases spanning the gap. CDR3 sequence reads: CASSDAGASNTGELFF. The CDR3 nucleotides read TGTGCCAGCAGTGATGCGGGGGCTTCGAACACCGGGGAGCTGTTTTTT.

This clone appeared a single time. This chain uses TRBV21-1 with TRBJ1-1; the D call in the table, TRBD1, was not verified against the DNA. TRBV21-1 is a pseudogene segment. This CDR3 comprises 15 residues. The CDR3 loop is CASSKGPRQNTEAFF. The CDR3 DNA follows: TGTGCCAGCAGCAAAGGCCCGAGACAAAACACTGAAGCTTTCTTT.

The rearrangement links TRBV11-2 to TRBJ1-1; perhaps TRBD1 as D (5 bases). V gave up 3 bases and J gave up 4 bases, with 15 bases separating them. CDR3 size: 15 residues. CDR1 SGHAT and CDR2 FQNNGV come from the germline V gene. The CDR3 sequence: CASSFAGRLTTEAFF. In nucleotides, the CDR3 is TGTGCCAGCAGCTTCGCAGGGCGGTTGACCACTGAAGCTTTCTTT.

The chain carries TRBV5-5 and TRBJ2-2, with TRBD2 as a possible D gene (5 bases). The CDR3 consists of 15 residues. Trimming shortened V by 2 bases and J by 6 bases, and 14 bases separated the two germline ends. Germline values: CDR1 SGHKS, CDR2 YYEKEE (reference sequence). The CDR3 nucleotides are TGTGCCAGCAGCTTCGCGCTAGCAGGCGCCGGGGAGCTGTTTTTT. Translating gives CASSFALAGAGELFF.

Details on this clone: The sample holds other DNA sequences that translate to the same CDR3. The chain couples TRBV5-1 to TRBJ2-5; TRBD2 is a possible D gene (5 bases). The germline V and J ends were trimmed by 2 bases and 4 bases, with 6 bases remaining between them. The germline V gene encodes CDR1 SGHRS and CDR2 YFSETQ. The CDR3 loop spans 12 amino acids. The CDR3 DNA reads TGCGCCAGCAGCTTAGGGAGAGAGACCCAGTACTTC. It specifies CASSLGRETQYF.

The chain uses TRBV24-1 and TRBJ1-5; D is undetermined. Looked up from germline, CDR1 is KGHDR and CDR2 is SFDVKD. The CDR3 extends over 18 amino acids. Between the trimmed V and J ends, which lost 8 bases and 5 bases, there was a span of 27 bases. The CDR3 region is CATKEETSCPITDQPQHF. CDR3 DNA sequence: TGTGCCACCAAGGAGGAGACATCCTGTCCGATAACCGATCAGCCCCAGCATTTT.

The chain employs TRBV5-1 and TRBJ1-4, with 8 bases identical to TRBD1. The V and J ends lost 7 bases and 2 bases, in that order; junction bases with no gene match: 13. Germline V gene sequence: CDR1 SGHRS, CDR2 YFSETQ. This CDR3 has 17 amino acids. In DNA, the CDR3 is TGCGCCAGCCAACGTGGCACAGGGGGATCTACTAATGAAAAACTGTTTTTT. This codes for CASQRGTGGSTNEKLFF.

V usage is TRBV27 and J usage is TRBJ2-2; 13 bases map to TRBD2. V was pared by 1 base and J by 5 bases, with 10 bases of the junction left unmatched. The length of the CDR3 is 19 residues. Per germline, CDR1 MNHEY and CDR2 SMNVEV (reference sequence). The CDR3 spells CASSLYLGTSGARTGELFF. The DNA of the CDR3 is TGTGCCAGCAGTTTATATCTTGGGACTAGCGGGGCCCGGACCGGGGAGCTGTTTTTT.

The V gene is TRBV9, the J gene TRBJ2-5; 11 nucleotides align to TRBD2. The germline gives CDR1 SGDLS, CDR2 YYNGEE. The CDR3 runs 16 residues. Trimming at V came to 0 bases and at J to 1 base, leaving 2 bases not matched to a gene. CDR3 in DNA: TGTGCCAGCAGCGTAGGTAGCGGGGGGGTCCAAGAGACCCAGTACTTC. Its translation is CASSVGSGGVQETQYF.

The chain carries TRBV6-5 and TRBJ1-2; perhaps TRBD1 as D (5 bases). The ends were cut back, 2 bases at V and 4 bases at J, with 14 bases in the middle. Per the germline V gene, CDR1 is MNHEY and CDR2 is SVGAGI. This CDR3 has 15 residues. The CDR3 region has the DNA TGTGCCAGCAGTTACCGGGACGGCTGGATCTATGGCTACACCTTC. Translation gives CASSYRDGWIYGYTF.

The chain carries TRBV4-3 and TRBJ2-6; a weak D match, TRBD2 (7 bases). Germline CDR1 and CDR2: LGHNA and YSLEER. CDR3 size: 18 residues. Trimming shortened V by 4 bases and J by 1 base, and 17 bases separated the two germline ends. CDR3 in amino acids: CASSRGGGGVSGANVLTF. The DNA of the CDR3 is TGCGCCAGCAGCCGGGGAGGGGGAGGTGTTTCTGGGGCCAACGTCCTGACTTTC.

The chain employs TRBV28 and TRBJ1-1, with D uncertain. V gave up 2 bases and J gave up 0 bases, with 10 bases separating them. CDR1 is MDHEN, CDR2 SYDVKM, per germline. CDR3 length: 15 amino acids. CDR3 loop: CASSLAAFMNTEAFF. The CDR3, as DNA: TGTGCCAGCAGTTTAGCCGCCTTTATGAACACTGAAGCTTTCTTT.

The gene calls are TRBV28 and TRBJ2-3, with 8 nucleotides matching TRBD2. The germline V gene has CDR1 MDHEN and CDR2 SYDVKM. Losses at the gene ends were 4 bases for V and 0 bases for J; bases not matched to a gene: 6. This CDR3 comprises 16 residues. The CDR3 bases are TGTGCCAGCAGTTCGTCCGAGCGGGGGAGCACAGATACGCAGTATTTT. Translating gives CASSSSERGSTDTQYF.

The chain joins TRBV5-1 to TRBJ2-1; 11 bases align to TRBD2. V trimming: 4 bases; J trimming: 6 bases; junction bases outside the gene matches: 3. The CDR3 extends over 14 amino acids. Germline CDR1 and CDR2: SGHRS and YFSETQ. The DNA of the CDR3 is TGCGCCAGCAGCCCGGGGACTAGCGGCAATGAGCAGTTCTTC. This sequence encodes CASSPGTSGNEQFF. The variable domain in full, completed from reference TRBV5-1 and TRBJ2-1, reads KAGVTQTPRYLIKTRGQQVTLSCSPISGHRSVSWYQQTPGQGLQFLFEYFSETQRNKGNFPGRFSGRQFSNSRSEMNVSTLELGDSALYLCASSPGTSGNEQFFGPGTRLTVL.

The V and J genes are TRBV7-2 and TRBJ1-1; TRBD1 is a possible D gene (6 bases). Germline V gives CDR1 SGHTA, CDR2 FQGNSA. This CDR3 is built from 15 residues. Trimming removed 7 bases from V and 4 bases from J, with 19 bases in between. The CDR3 region is CASKIERGARTEAFF. CDR3 coding DNA: TGTGCCAGCAAAATAGAAAGGGGGGCGCGCACTGAAGCTTTCTTT.

This sequence joins TRBV4-1 and TRBJ2-7; TRBD2 might be the D (5 bases). Germline lookup yields CDR1 MGHRA and CDR2 YSYEKL. The germline V and J ends were trimmed by 1 base and 3 bases, with 16 bases remaining between them. The CDR3 totals 16 residues. The CDR3 is CASSQVSWTRDYEQYF. Written as DNA, the CDR3 is TGCGCCAGCAGCCAAGTCTCGTGGACGAGGGACTACGAGCAGTACTTC.

This clone was seen repeatedly, ten times or more. V usage is TRBV27 and J usage is TRBJ1-1; no definite D call. The V end was cut by 8 bases, the J end by 7 bases, with 23 bases between. From germline, CDR1 is MNHEY and CDR2 SMNVEV (reference sequence). The CDR3 totals 15 residues. The CDR3 nucleotides are TGTGCCAGCGGATCTCTCTCAGGACCGGGCATTGAAGCTTTCTTT. This sequence encodes CASGSLSGPGIEAFF.

The chain carries TRBV9 and TRBJ1-3; D is unresolved. The germline V and J ends were trimmed by 4 bases and 4 bases, with 18 bases remaining between them. CDR3 length: 16 amino acids. The germline gives CDR1 SGDLS, CDR2 YYNGEE. CDR3 protein: CASSLQTGNSGNTIYF. The CDR3 DNA reads as TGTGCCAGCAGCTTACAAACGGGGAACTCGGGAAACACCATATATTTT.

The rearrangement uses TRBV30 and TRBJ2-2; D may correspond to TRBD1 or TRBD2 (5 bases each). Between the trimmed V and J ends, which lost 6 bases and 4 bases, there was a span of 6 bases. CDR1 and CDR2 (germline): GTSNPN, SVGIG (reference sequence). The CDR3 has 11 residues. In nucleotides, the CDR3 is TGTGCCTGTGGGGGCACCGGGGAGCTGTTTTTT. Amino acid sequence: CACGGTGELFF.

In this sample, this clone turned up many times. The chain carries TRBV4-3 and TRBJ1-5; D is undetermined. V dropped 0 bases and J dropped 0 bases, with 9 bases sitting between them. CDR3 length: 16 amino acids. Germline CDR1 LGHNA, CDR2 YSLEER. Here the CDR3 reads CASSQDAGSSNQPQHF. CDR3 coding DNA: TGCGCCAGCAGCCAAGATGCAGGCAGTAGCAATCAGCCCCAGCATTTT.